A single T cell receptor (beta chain) is shown here with its context. Some clones are missing from TCRdb's copy, which holds only in-frame ones; the method was immunoSEQ multiplex PCR. The table shows a few hundred thousand clones, with about four fifths occurring only once. Germline CDR1 SGDLS, CDR2 YYNGEE. This CDR3 has 15 residues. The J segment lost 2 bases and the V segment lost 5 bases, leaving 7 bases of the junction unmatched. This entry comes from a study of blood T cell repertoires in COVID-19. Study overall: Both acute and convalescent COVID-19 samples were obtained from the United States, Italy and Spain. PBMCs, B-cell-depleted T cells, or T cells provided the cDNA or gDNA that made up the material.

Those enrolled in Seattle joined during active infection and were followed longitudinally afterward. Sequencing was performed on peripheral blood. The chain carries TRBV9 and TRBJ1-2; the match to TRBD1 covers 9 bases. The sequence derives from a person aged 65 to 85 with COVID-19, enrolled during active disease. CDR3 in amino acids: CASSLTGTGNYGYTF. DNA of the CDR3: TGTGCCAGCAGTTTGACCGGGACAGGGAACTATGGCTACACCTTC.